These 21 T cell receptor beta chains were all obtained from the same sample, sequenced in a study of cytomegalovirus exposure and HLA in healthy donors (TCRdb year 2017). The library was produced with the immunoSEQ multiplex PCR assay. For the multiplex PCR, a mixture combining 60 forward primers for TCR Vbeta segments and 13 reverse primers for TCR Jbeta segments was used. Held by TCRdb, this immuneACCESS table contains in-frame sequences only and omits some clones. Under half of the omission traces to an unresolved V gene where checked; the cause of the rest is unknown. Here the sample has hundreds of thousands of clones; about 90% occur a single time. The ten largest clones take up roughly 2.1% of the sample. Sequenced material: PBMCs. The origin of the receptors is a woman between 18 and 29 years old in good health and CMV-seronegative.

This rearrangement joins TRBV5-1 to TRBJ2-3; 9 nucleotides agree with TRBD2. CDR3 length: 17 amino acids. The J segment lost 5 bases and the V segment lost 4 bases, leaving 14 bases of the junction unmatched. Germline CDR1 and CDR2: SGHRS and YFSETQ. CDR3 residues: CASSGDLAGGHGDTQYF. The CDR3 region has the DNA TGCGCCAGCAGCGGCGACCTGGCGGGGGGGCATGGAGATACGCAGTATTTT. Complete variable domain (other parts from reference TRBV5-1 and TRBJ2-3): KAGVTQTPRYLIKTRGQQVTLSCSPISGHRSVSWYQQTPGQGLQFLFEYFSETQRNKGNFPGRFSGRQFSNSRSEMNVSTLELGDSALYLCASSGDLAGGHGDTQYFGPGTRLTVL.

This clone was seen more than once but under ten times. V is TRBV6-1 and J is TRBJ1-5; D is unresolved. V shed 2 bases and J shed 0 bases, with 8 bases lying between them. The length of the CDR3 is 15 residues. Germline CDR1 is MNHNS and CDR2 is SASEGT. The CDR3, as DNA: TGTGCCAGCAGTGAATCCCCTTTTAGCAATCAGCCCCAGCATTTT. Amino acids: CASSESPFSNQPQHF.

The chain employs TRBV19 and TRBJ1-1; D uncertain. The CDR3 contains 17 residues. Trimming took off 7 bases at V and 5 bases at J, with 26 bases between the two ends. Germline V gene data show CDR1 as LNHDA and CDR2 as SQIVND (reference sequence). In DNA, the CDR3 is TGTGCCAGTAAATGGGCCGCTGGGCAGCCGGTAGGAACTGAAGCTTTCTTT. Its translation is CASKWAAGQPVGTEAFF.

The V gene is TRBV2, the J gene TRBJ2-7; 15 nucleotides agree with TRBD2. V shed 3 bases, J shed 8 bases, and the junction held 8 bases outside the gene matches. The CDR3 contains 16 residues. Germline CDR1 is SNHLY and CDR2 is FYNNEI. CDR3 coding DNA: TGTGCCAGCAGTGATACGGGACTAGCGGGAGGTTTGAAGCAGTACTTC. Encoded protein: CASSDTGLAGGLKQYF.

The rearrangement uses TRBV29-1 and TRBJ2-1, with 7 positions matching TRBD2. This CDR3 comprises 19 residues. Germline-derived CDR1 and CDR2 are SQVTM and ANQGSEA. The ends lost 8 bases at V and 9 bases at J; junction bases unmatched: 31. The CDR3 DNA is TGCAGCCTCACCTCGCCTGCTCACAACAGCGGGGCCCCCTTTCGTGAGCAGTTCTTC. It is translated as CSLTSPAHNSGAPFREQFF.

V is TRBV18 and J is TRBJ2-1; D gene unclear. From germline, CDR1 is KGHSH and CDR2 LQKENI. V lost 1 base and J 6 bases, leaving 16 bases between the germline ends. The CDR3 length is 16 residues. The CDR3 nucleotides read TGTGCCAGCTCACCACGTGCCGGGTCCTTAGGCAATGAGCAGTTCTTC. This translates into CASSPRAGSLGNEQFF.

The chain carries TRBV2 and TRBJ1-4; D is unresolved. Per the germline V gene, CDR1 is SNHLY and CDR2 is FYNNEI. The CDR3 consists of 17 residues. V gave up 3 bases and J gave up 3 bases, with 17 bases separating them. DNA of the CDR3: TGTGCCAGCAGTGACCCGAGTGAAAAGGCGGCTAATGAAAAACTGTTTTTT. This codes for CASSDPSEKAANEKLFF. The entire variable domain, with the rest obtained from reference TRBV2 and TRBJ1-4, is as follows: EPEVTQTPSHQVTQMGQEVILRCVPISNHLYFYWYRQILGQKVEFLVSFYNNEISEKSEIFDDQFSVERPDGSNFTLKIRSTKLEDSAMYFCASSDPSEKAANEKLFFGSGTQLSVL.

The chain employs TRBV2 and TRBJ2-7; D gene unclear. Germline V CDR1 and CDR2: SNHLY, FYNNEI. Between the trimmed V and J ends, which lost 7 bases and 2 bases, there was a span of 18 bases. The CDR3 contains 15 residues. CDR3 DNA sequence: TGTGCCAGCATCAGAGGCCAACCCCTTACCTACGAGCAGTACTTC. It yields the protein CASIRGQPLTYEQYF.

This chain connects TRBV7-6 to TRBJ1-1, with a possible D match to TRBD1 (5 bases). Germline CDR1 is SGHVS and CDR2 is FNYEAQ. The CDR3 covers 15 residues. V dropped 4 bases and J dropped 2 bases, with 14 bases sitting between them. The CDR3 region has the DNA TGTGCCAGCAGCTCAACTCCCGGACAAAACACTGAAGCTTTCTTT. Residues: CASSSTPGQNTEAFF.

The count of this clone is one. This chain links TRBV2 with TRBJ2-1; D is perhaps TRBD1 (5 bases). This CDR3 contains 14 residues. Germline CDR1 SNHLY, CDR2 FYNNEI. V shed 4 bases and J shed 4 bases, with 11 bases lying between them. The CDR3 DNA is TGTGCCAGCAGTGTGACAGATCAGTACAATGAGCAGTTCTTC. This sequence encodes CASSVTDQYNEQFF.

J is TRBJ2-5 and V is TRBV19, with 10 bases fitting TRBD2. Looked up from germline, CDR1 is LNHDA and CDR2 is SQIVND (reference sequence). This CDR3 comprises 16 residues. The V gene end was trimmed by 3 bases and the J gene end by 4 bases; junction bases not matched to a gene: 8. CDR3 DNA sequence: TGTGCCAGTAGTATGGGAAGCGGGGGGGCGGGAGAGACCCAGTACTTC. Its translation: CASSMGSGGAGETQYF.

In its sample, this clone was seen a few times. The V call is TRBV19, the J call TRBJ1-4; TRBD1 agrees at 7 bases. After removal of 1 base from V and 0 bases from J, the junction contained 2 bases not matched to a gene. Germline V gene sequence: CDR1 LNHDA, CDR2 SQIVND (reference sequence). CDR3 length: 16 residues. The CDR3 DNA is TGTGCCAGTAGTATAGGACAGGGCACAACTAATGAAAAACTGTTTTTT. Amino acid sequence: CASSIGQGTTNEKLFF.

Turning to this clone: Different DNA sequences within this sample yield the same CDR3. This chain connects TRBV10-1 to TRBJ1-6; no clear D gene. Germline V CDR1 and CDR2: WNHNN, SYGVQD (reference sequence). This CDR3 has 15 residues. V lost 3 bases to trimming and J lost 7 bases, with 13 bases between them. The CDR3 DNA reads TGCGCCAGCAGTGAACATCTCGGGGAAAATTCACCCCTCCACTTT. Its translation is CASSEHLGENSPLHF.

This chain joins TRBV6-6 and TRBJ2-2; D might be TRBD1 (5 bases). The CDR3 covers 15 residues. From germline, CDR1 is MNHNY and CDR2 SVGAGI (reference sequence). Between the trimmed V and J ends, which lost 11 bases and 0 bases, there was a span of 16 bases. The DNA for the CDR3 is TGTGCCTGTAGCTTCAGGGCCGCGAACACCGGGGAGCTGTTTTTT. Translation: CACSFRAANTGELFF.

The chain joins TRBV9 to TRBJ1-3; 7 positions match TRBD1. Germline CDR1 reads SGDLS; CDR2 reads YYNGEE. This CDR3 is 18 amino acids long. J gave up 0 bases and V 3 bases, and 12 bases lay outside the gene matches. This CDR3 reads CASSASFRDSVSGNTIYF. The CDR3 region has the DNA TGTGCCAGCAGCGCCTCGTTCCGGGACAGCGTCTCTGGAAACACCATATATTTT.

The chain carries TRBV5-1 and TRBJ2-3; the match to TRBD1 covers 9 bases. Per germline, CDR1 SGHRS and CDR2 YFSETQ. This CDR3 spans 14 amino acids. V lost 4 bases to trimming and J lost 4 bases; unmatched junction nucleotides: 4. CDR3: CASSRGQGADTQYF. CDR3 DNA: TGCGCCAGCAGCCGGGGACAGGGAGCAGATACGCAGTATTTT. Full variable domain (missing parts from reference TRBV5-1 and TRBJ2-3): KAGVTQTPRYLIKTRGQQVTLSCSPISGHRSVSWYQQTPGQGLQFLFEYFSETQRNKGNFPGRFSGRQFSNSRSEMNVSTLELGDSALYLCASSRGQGADTQYFGPGTRLTVL.

The chain carries TRBV5-4 and TRBJ2-7; TRBD2 aligns across 10 bases. CDR3 length: 14 residues. V was clipped by 4 bases and J by 6 bases; unmatched bases: 7. In germline, CDR1 is SGHNT, CDR2 YYREEE (reference sequence). The CDR3 bases are TGTGCCAGCAGCAGAAGCGGGGGGGCTTTCGAGCAGTACTTC. Translation: CASSRSGGAFEQYF.

The chain links TRBV15 to TRBJ1-3, with no clear D. Between the trimmed V and J ends, which lost 8 bases and 2 bases, there was a span of 10 bases. The V gene's germline CDR1 is LNHNV and CDR2 YYDKDF (reference sequence). The CDR3 is made up of 13 amino acids. CDR3 loop: CATGPSPGNTIYF. CDR3 DNA sequence: TGTGCCACCGGGCCCTCCCCTGGAAACACCATATATTTT.

The rearrangement uses TRBV10-1 and TRBJ2-5; D is possibly TRBD1 (5 bases). Germline lookup yields CDR1 WNHNN and CDR2 SYGVQD (reference sequence). Deletions cut 2 bases from V and 4 bases from J, with 8 bases between. This CDR3 is 13 amino acids long. As DNA, the CDR3 is TGCGCCAGCAGTGAGGCCAGGGTAGAGACCCAGTACTTC. It translates to CASSEARVETQYF.

The V call is TRBV12-5, the J call TRBJ2-5, with D tentatively TRBD1 (6 bases). CDR3 length: 17 residues. Trimming left V 0 bases short and J 2 bases short, with 16 bases between. Germline CDR1 reads LGHNT; CDR2 reads FRNRAP. In DNA form, the CDR3 reads TGTGCTAGTGGTTTGGTTTCAACCTATGACAGGCAAGAGACCCAGTACTTC. Translating gives CASGLVSTYDRQETQYF.

The chain combines TRBV7-2 with TRBJ2-7; D not certain. The CDR3 covers 15 residues. Per germline, CDR1 SGHTA and CDR2 FQGNSA. V was pared by 0 bases and J by 0 bases, with 9 bases between. The CDR3 loop is CASSLAYSNSYEQYF. CDR3 sequence (DNA): TGTGCCAGCAGCTTAGCGTACTCAAACTCCTACGAGCAGTACTTC.